This T cell receptor (beta chain) was found in a study of CD8 T cells in ankylosing spondylitis. This clonotype was counted between two and nine times. Its antigen is currently unknown. TCRdb ran MiXCR on the 5' RACE reads and lists one entry per CDR3 protein. The sample lists approximately 140,000 distinct CDR3 sequences, around 43% occurring once. Germline CDR1 is SEHNR and CDR2 is FQNEAQ (reference sequence). Trimming at V came to 1 base and at J to 2 bases, leaving 1 base not matched to a gene. The CDR3 is 15 residues long. Study-level results: Seemingly characteristic of ankylosing spondylitis blood was a TCR beta motif consisting of about 8 highly homologous variants.

The TCR originated in a male donor with ankylosing spondylitis. Sequencing used synovial fluid, either unsorted or a sorted T cell fraction (not recorded which). The J gene is TRBJ2-3, the V gene TRBV7-9, with TRBD1 matching 9 bases. CDR3: CASSLGQGDTDTQYF. The CDR3 region has the DNA TGTGCCAGCAGCTTAGGACAGGGGGACACAGATACGCAGTATTTT.